This is a list of T cell receptor beta chains from one sample in a study of CD8 T cells in Susac syndrome. TCRdb used MiXCR to reprocess the immunoSEQ multiplex PCR reads, holding one entry per CDR3 protein. The sample consists of more than 150,000 distinct CDR3 sequences, roughly 95% of them appearing once. The sample consisted of CD4+ T cells from PBMCs. The receptors come from a human donor with Susac syndrome. Each CDR3 is given with its conserved first and last residue. The D gene is left open where the match is weak. Only some rows state a clone size, as once, few, many or a class for expanded clones.

D | J | size | V | CDR3 | DNA
. | TRBJ1-1 | . | TRBV30 | CACTGYTEAFF | TGTGCCTGTACAGGGTACACTGAAGCTTTCTTT
. | TRBJ1-4 | . | TRBV4-3 | CASGTQQEKLFF | TGCGCCAGCGGGACCCAGCAGGAAAAACTGTTTTTT
. | TRBJ2-3 | . | TRBV9 | CASNWGRGGTDTQYF | TGTGCCAGCAACTGGGGGCGGGGAGGAACAGATACGCAGTATTTT
. | TRBJ2-5 | . | TRBV3-1 | CASSQGGSALTQYF | TGTGCCAGCAGCCAGGGTGGCAGCGCCCTGACCCAGTACTTC
. | TRBJ1-1 | . | TRBV6-2/TRBV6-3 | CASSSAGSGQTEAFF | TGTGCCAGCAGTTCCGCAGGATCCGGGCAAACTGAAGCTTTCTTT
. | TRBJ1-1 | . | TRBV2 | CASRPTVLNTEAFF | TGTGCCAGCAGACCGACAGTATTGAACACTGAAGCTTTCTTT
TRBD1 | TRBJ2-2 | . | TRBV19 | CASSRTGPIYGDTGELFF | TGTGCCAGTAGCAGGACAGGACCCATATATGGGGACACCGGGGAGCTGTTTTTT
. | TRBJ2-7 | . | TRBV14 | CASSQAQGPYEQYF | TGTGCCAGCAGCCAAGCACAGGGCCCCTACGAGCAGTACTTC
. | TRBJ2-1 | . | TRBV7-2 | CASSSGFRYDEQFF | TGTGCCAGCAGCTCAGGCTTCCGGTACGATGAGCAGTTCTTC
. | TRBJ1-1 | . | TRBV7-8 | CASSRRGRENTEAFF | TGTGCCAGCAGCCGGCGGGGGAGGGAGAACACTGAAGCTTTCTTT
. | TRBJ2-1 | . | TRBV19 | CASSSPRRAGDNEQFF | TGTGCCAGTAGTTCCCCCCGAAGGGCAGGAGACAATGAGCAGTTCTTC
TRBD2 | TRBJ2-1 | . | TRBV5-1 | CASSFSGGGHNEQFF | TGCGCCAGCAGCTTCAGTGGGGGGGGACACAATGAGCAGTTCTTC
TRBD1 | TRBJ2-1 | . | TRBV11-1 | CASSPGQGYNEQFF | TGTGCCAGCAGTCCGGGACAGGGGTACAATGAGCAGTTCTTC
. | TRBJ2-2 | . | TRBV14 | CASSQARSTGELFF | TGTGCCAGCAGCCAAGCCCGTAGCACCGGGGAGCTGTTTTTT
TRBD2 | TRBJ2-1 | . | TRBV19 | CASSPLKRGAWNEQFF | TGTGCCAGTAGTCCCCTTAAGCGGGGGGCATGGAATGAGCAGTTCTTC
. | TRBJ1-1 | . | TRBV2 | CASSDSHDTEAFF | TGTGCCAGCAGTGATTCCCATGACACTGAAGCTTTCTTT
TRBD2 | TRBJ2-7 | . | TRBV20-1 | CNPKREGYYEQYF | TGCAACCCAAAGCGGGAGGGTTACTACGAGCAGTACTTC
. | TRBJ2-1 | . | TRBV24-1 | CATSLAGPDEQFF | TGTGCCACCAGTCTCGCCGGGCCTGATGAGCAGTTCTTC
. | TRBJ2-5 | . | TRBV9 | CASSVSGTNWGETQYF | TGTGCCAGCAGCGTCTCCGGGACAAACTGGGGAGAGACCCAGTACTTC
. | TRBJ2-5 | . | TRBV11-2 | CASSSGPGFWGETQYF | TGTGCCAGCAGCTCAGGCCCCGGTTTTTGGGGAGAGACCCAGTACTTC
. | TRBJ2-6 | once | TRBV10-3 | CASFSGSGANVLTF | TGTGCCAGCTTCTCAGGGTCTGGGGCCAACGTCCTGACTTTC
TRBD1 | TRBJ2-7 | . | TRBV7-9 | CASSPQGSPYEQYF | TGTGCCAGCAGCCCACAGGGGAGCCCCTACGAGCAGTACTTC
. | TRBJ1-4 | . | TRBV29-1 | CSVVVGNEKLFF | TGCAGCGTTGTAGTAGGAAATGAAAAACTGTTTTTT
. | TRBJ2-2 | . | TRBV29-1 | CSVVGLHTGELFF | TGCAGCGTTGTTGGGTTGCATACCGGGGAGCTGTTTTTT
. | TRBJ2-7 | . | TRBV15 | CATRTVMPYEQYF | TGTGCCACCCGGACAGTTATGCCCTACGAGCAGTACTTC
TRBD1 | TRBJ2-1 | . | TRBV20-1 | CSAPRDRINEQFF | TGCAGTGCTCCCCGGGACAGGATCAATGAGCAGTTCTTC
. | TRBJ2-1 | . | TRBV30 | CAWSRTPLGEQFF | TGTGCCTGGAGTCGGACTCCCCTAGGTGAGCAGTTCTTC
TRBD2 | TRBJ2-5 | . | TRBV25-1 | CASSDGRTSGSQETQYF | TGTGCCAGCAGTGACGGCCGGACTAGCGGGAGTCAAGAGACCCAGTACTTC
TRBD1 | TRBJ2-7 | . | TRBV4-3 | CASSQAALGQGAGEQYF | TGCGCCAGCAGCCAAGCCGCCCTCGGACAGGGGGCTGGCGAGCAGTACTTC
. | TRBJ2-6 | . | TRBV4-1 | CASSHRGAGANVLTF | TGCGCCAGCAGCCACCGCGGTGCTGGGGCCAACGTCCTGACTTTC
. | TRBJ1-1 | . | TRBV29-1 | CSGIWGNTEAFF | TGCAGCGGGATTTGGGGAAACACTGAAGCTTTCTTT
. | TRBJ1-2 | once | TRBV28 | CASTALGADYGYTF | TGTGCCAGCACCGCGCTCGGGGCGGACTATGGCTACACCTTC
. | TRBJ2-1 | . | TRBV27 | CATRREDEQFF | TGTGCCACCCGGAGGGAGGACGAGCAGTTCTTC
TRBD1 | TRBJ1-2 | . | TRBV19 | CASSSPERTGTYGYTF | TGTGCCAGTAGTTCCCCCGAACGGACAGGGACCTATGGCTACACCTTC
. | TRBJ2-3 | . | TRBV29-1 | CSAMVTDTQYF | TGCAGCGCAATGGTGACAGATACGCAGTATTTT
TRBD1 | TRBJ2-4 | once | TRBV7-8 | CASSLEGAPSNIQYF | TGTGCCAGCAGCTTAGAGGGGGCCCCAAGCAACATTCAGTACTTC
TRBD2 | TRBJ2-5 | . | TRBV7-3 | CASSLDLGGEETQYF | TGTGCCAGCAGCTTAGATTTGGGGGGGGAGGAGACCCAGTACTTC
TRBD1 | TRBJ1-5 | . | TRBV12-3/TRBV12-4 | CASSSGGMNQPQHF | TGTGCCAGCAGTTCAGGGGGAATGAATCAGCCCCAGCATTTT
. | TRBJ1-3 | . | TRBV5-1 | CASSTTERGNTIYF | TGCGCCAGCAGCACGACAGAGCGGGGAAACACCATATATTTT
. | TRBJ2-3 | . | TRBV6-5 | CASSDAGADAQYF | TGTGCCAGCAGTGACGCCGGGGCCGATGCGCAGTATTTT
. | TRBJ2-7 | . | TRBV10-3 | CAISASPQGSRDEQYF | TGTGCCATCAGTGCCTCACCACAGGGTAGTCGAGACGAGCAGTACTTC
. | TRBJ1-4 | . | TRBV28 | CASSRTTDREKLFF | TGTGCCAGCAGCCGTACGACCGACCGAGAAAAACTGTTTTTT
TRBD2 | TRBJ2-2 | . | TRBV12-3/TRBV12-4 | CASSPGTSWAGELFF | TGTGCCAGCAGTCCCGGGACTAGCTGGGCCGGGGAGCTGTTTTTT
. | TRBJ1-1 | . | TRBV7-9 | CASSSDSAQIMNTEAFF | TGTGCCAGCAGCTCCGACAGCGCCCAAATCATGAACACTGAAGCTTTCTTT
TRBD2 | TRBJ2-2 | . | TRBV19 | CASSSGLAGGPNTGELFF | TGTGCCAGTAGTTCGGGACTAGCGGGAGGGCCGAACACCGGGGAGCTGTTTTTT
. | TRBJ1-1 | . | TRBV5-6 | CASGFGANTEAFF | TGTGCCAGCGGATTCGGAGCGAACACTGAAGCTTTCTTT
. | TRBJ1-1 | . | TRBV3-1 | CASSPRQQMNTEAFF | TGTGCCAGCAGCCCACGACAGCAGATGAACACTGAAGCTTTCTTT
. | TRBJ2-3 | . | TRBV15 | CATSRDRGGATDTQYF | TGTGCCACCAGCAGAGATCGGGGCGGAGCAACAGATACGCAGTATTTT
TRBD1 | TRBJ2-2 | . | TRBV20-1 | CSASGPGQGNTGELFF | TGCAGTGCTAGTGGTCCGGGACAGGGGAACACCGGGGAGCTGTTTTTT
. | TRBJ2-2 | . | TRBV18 | CASSPRLANTGELFF | TGTGCCAGCTCACCCCGACTAGCGAACACCGGGGAGCTGTTTTTT